A selection of T cell receptor beta chains follows, all from one sample in a study of cytomegalovirus exposure and HLA in healthy donors. Clones were read by immunoSEQ multiplex PCR, and TCRdb kept only the in-frame ones, dropping some. Of around 100,000 clones in the sample, roughly 85% were seen once. Sequenced sample: PBMCs. These receptors all come from a man younger than 35 in good health and CMV-seropositive. The CDR3 runs from the conserved cysteine through the conserved F or W. A D gene is named only where the DNA matches it firmly. Rows may omit the clone size; those that give it use once, few, many or a size class.

CDR3 DNA	CDR3 protein	D gene	clone size	J gene	V gene
TGTGCCAGCAGTGCAACTACAGGGGAGAACACTGAAGCTTTCTTT	CASSATTGENTEAFF	TRBD1	.	TRBJ1-1	TRBV6-1
TGCAGCGTGCCGGGTCCCGGAGACACCGGGGAGCTGTTTTTT	CSVPGPGDTGELFF	.	few	TRBJ2-2	TRBV29-1
TGTGCCAGCAGTCTCGAGGGGGCTGAGACCCAGTACTTC	CASSLEGAETQYF	TRBD1	once	TRBJ2-5	TRBV7-7
TGTGCCAGCAGCGAAGGGGTCTTTAGCAATCAGCCCCAGCATTTT	CASSEGVFSNQPQHF	.	.	TRBJ1-5	TRBV7-9
TGTGCCAGCAGTTTAGCTAGCGGGAACACAGATACGCAGTATTTT	CASSLASGNTDTQYF	TRBD2	once	TRBJ2-3	TRBV28
TGTGCCAGCAGTTACTCCGGACAGCAGAACACTGAAGCTTTCTTT	CASSYSGQQNTEAFF	.	.	TRBJ1-1	TRBV6-5
TGTGCCAGCAGCTTCCAGGCGGGTAGCCAAGAGACCCAGTACTTC	CASSFQAGSQETQYF	.	.	TRBJ2-5	TRBV7-2
TGTGCCAGCAGTTACTGGGGACAGGAGGGTAATGAAAAACTGTTTTTT	CASSYWGQEGNEKLFF	TRBD1	.	TRBJ1-4	TRBV6-5
TGTGCCAGCCGAACCGGGACAGGGGATCGAAGCAATCAGCCCCAGCATTTT	CASRTGTGDRSNQPQHF	TRBD1	.	TRBJ1-5	TRBV6-4
TGTGCCAGCAGTTATGTGGGACACCGCCCCTACGAGCAGTACTTC	CASSYVGHRPYEQYF	.	.	TRBJ2-7	TRBV6-6
TGTGCCAGCAGCGAGGACGCAACAGGTTACACTGAAGCTTTCTTT	CASSEDATGYTEAFF	.	.	TRBJ1-1	TRBV7-9
TGTGCCACCCATGGGGACTCCCAAGAGACCCAGTACTTC	CATHGDSQETQYF	.	.	TRBJ2-5	TRBV10-3
TGTGCCAGCAGTTACGGGCTAGCGGGAGGCCAAGAGACCCAGTACTTC	CASSYGLAGGQETQYF	TRBD2	.	TRBJ2-5	TRBV6-5
TGTGCCAGCAGGACCACAGGAGACTCCAACACTGAAGCTTTCTTT	CASRTTGDSNTEAFF	.	.	TRBJ1-1	TRBV7-3
TGTGCCATCAGTGAAGGGACAGAGATCCGAAAGAACTATGGCTACACCTTC	CAISEGTEIRKNYGYTF	TRBD1	.	TRBJ1-2	TRBV10-3
TGCGCCAGCAGTCAATGTTTCCGGGACAGGGGGCTCAATCAGCCCCAGCATTTT	CASSQCFRDRGLNQPQHF	TRBD1	once	TRBJ1-5	TRBV23-1
TGTGCCAGCAGACCCGGCGGGGGTAACGCCTACAATGAGCAGTTCTTC	CASRPGGGNAYNEQFF	TRBD2	.	TRBJ2-1	TRBV27
TGCGCCAGCAGCTTGGGGAGGATTCTCGTTAATGAAAAACTGTTTTTT	CASSLGRILVNEKLFF	.	.	TRBJ1-4	TRBV5-1
TGTGCCAGCAGCGAAGCGCCCCGGGGGGTGGATCAGCCCCAGCATTTT	CASSEAPRGVDQPQHF	.	once	TRBJ1-5	TRBV6-1
TGTGCCTGGAGCGTCTTGGCCGGGTTTGGCTACACCTTC	CAWSVLAGFGYTF	.	.	TRBJ1-2	TRBV30
TGTGCCATCAGTGCCGGACAGGGGGCAAACGAGCAGTACTTC	CAISAGQGANEQYF	TRBD1	.	TRBJ2-7	TRBV10-3
TGTGCCAGCAGCTTACTAGCCGGGGCCAACGTCCTGACTTTC	CASSLLAGANVLTF	.	.	TRBJ2-6	TRBV7-2